Following are 12 T cell receptor beta chains from one sample sequenced in a study of Ad26.COV2.S vaccination and SARS-CoV-2 variants. The protocol was immunoSEQ multiplex PCR, while the TCRdb copy is restricted to in-frame clones and leaves out a portion. In the table there are under 550,000 clones, roughly 90% of which are singletons. As to treatment: 19 received Ad26.COV2.S at low or high dose, single or two shots; 5 received placebo; per-sample allocation not given. Sampling was performed 63 days after the first vaccine or placebo injection. The material sequenced was peripheral blood, taken in a trial of Ad26.COV2.S vaccine versus placebo. The receptor set was obtained from a person aged 18-60 years who received the Ad26.COV2.S COVID-19 vaccine or a placebo.

The chain carries TRBV19 and TRBJ1-1, with a tentative D call TRBD1 (6 bases). The germline V and J ends were trimmed by 10 bases and 0 bases, with 15 bases remaining between them. The CDR3 contains 14 residues. Germline values: CDR1 LNHDA, CDR2 SQIVND (reference sequence). The CDR3: CATRTAPMNTEAFF. CDR3 sequence (DNA): TGTGCCACGAGGACAGCGCCGATGAACACTGAAGCTTTCTTT. Together with reference TRBV19 and TRBJ1-1, the CDR3 gives the full variable domain: DGGITQSPKYLFRKEGQNVTLSCEQNLNHDAMYWYRQDPGQGLRLIYYSQIVNDFQKGDIAEGYSVSREKKESFPLTVTSAQKNPTAFYLCATRTAPMNTEAFFGQGTRLTVV.

The V and J genes are TRBV11-2 and TRBJ1-4, with 8 bases aligning to TRBD1. Trimming removed 4 bases from V and 2 bases from J; junction bases left unmatched: 3. Looked up from germline, CDR1 is SGHAT and CDR2 is FQNNGV. The CDR3 has 15 amino acids. In DNA form, the CDR3 reads TGTGCCAGCAGCTACGGACAGGGCACTAATGAAAAACTGTTTTTT. It translates to CASSYGQGTNEKLFF.

V is TRBV27 and J is TRBJ1-2, with 9 bases lining up with TRBD1. J was trimmed by 4 bases and V by 3 bases; bases with no gene match: 6. Germline CDR1 reads MNHEY; CDR2 reads SMNVEV (reference sequence). The CDR3 covers 15 residues. The CDR3 coding sequence is TGTGCCAGCAGTTTGGGGGGACAGGGTTTCTATGGCTACACCTTC. Translated: CASSLGGQGFYGYTF.

The gene calls are TRBV28 and TRBJ1-6, with D tentatively TRBD1 (5 bases). CDR3 size: 16 residues. Germline CDR1 is MDHEN and CDR2 is SYDVKM. The ends were cut back, 3 bases at V and 5 bases at J, with 14 bases in the middle. The CDR3 bases are TGTGCCAGCAGTTTGAGTAGGGGCCCCCATAATTCACCCCTCCACTTT. Translation gives CASSLSRGPHNSPLHF.

The chain is built from TRBV12-3 or TRBV12-4 and TRBJ2-7, with TRBD2 as a possible D gene (6 bases). There are 13 residues in the CDR3. V was shortened by 7 bases and J by 1 base, with 11 bases between the two germline ends. Here the CDR3 reads CASTRDWSYEQYF. CDR3 DNA: TGTGCCAGCACCCGGGACTGGTCCTACGAGCAGTACTTC.

The CDR3 spells CASSFLTGGVNEAFF. The DNA for the CDR3 is TGTGCCAGCAGTTTCCTCACAGGGGGTGTGAATGAAGCTTTCTTT. This chain connects TRBV28 to TRBJ1-1; the match to TRBD1 covers 8 bases. V lost 3 bases and J lost 7; bases outside the gene matches: 10. Germline CDR1 and CDR2: MDHEN and SYDVKM. The CDR3 sequence is 15 residues long.

J is TRBJ1-1 and V is TRBV13; D remains ambiguous. The CDR3 runs 12 residues. Per germline, CDR1 PRHDT and CDR2 FYEKMQ (reference sequence). V dropped 7 bases and J dropped 1 base, with 7 bases sitting between them. The CDR3 DNA follows: TGTGCCAGCAACCGACAGAACACTGAAGCTTTCTTT. Translated: CASNRQNTEAFF. The variable domain in full, completed from reference TRBV13 and TRBJ1-1, reads AAGVIQSPRHLIKEKRETATLKCYPIPRHDTVYWYQQGPGQDPQFLISFYEKMQSDKGSIPDRFSAQQFSDYHSELNMSSLELGDSALYFCASNRQNTEAFFGQGTRLTVV.

The chain joins TRBV11-3 to TRBJ2-2; D possibly corresponds to TRBD1 (6 bases). The ends were cut back, 2 bases at V and 4 bases at J, with 14 bases in the middle. The germline CDR1 and CDR2 sequences are SGHNT and YENEEA. The CDR3 has 16 amino acids. The CDR3 loop reads CASSLNSGQFTGELFF. The CDR3 coding sequence is TGTGCCAGCAGCTTAAATTCGGGACAATTCACCGGGGAGCTGTTTTTT. Based on the CDR3 plus reference TRBV11-3 and TRBJ2-2, the full variable domain is EAGVVQSPRYKIIEKKQPVAFWCNPISGHNTLYWYLQNLGQGPELLIRYENEEAVDDSQLPKDRFSAERLKGVDSTLKIQPAELGDSAVYLCASSLNSGQFTGELFFGEGSRLTVL.

The chain joins TRBV6-5 to TRBJ2-3; D might be TRBD1 (5 bases). The germline V and J ends were trimmed by 7 bases and 2 bases, with 10 bases remaining between them. CDR3 length equals 13 residues. CDR1 and CDR2 from the germline V gene are MNHEY and SVGAGI. The CDR3, as DNA: TGTGCCAGCACCGACAGCAACACAGATACGCAGTATTTT. Translating it yields CASTDSNTDTQYF.

The chain uses TRBV18 and TRBJ1-2, with D hard to call. The germline V and J ends were trimmed by 5 bases and 3 bases, with 7 bases remaining between them. Per the germline V gene, CDR1 is KGHSH and CDR2 is LQKENI. This CDR3 comprises 12 residues. The CDR3 DNA is TGTGCCAGCTCAATTCAGTACTATGGCTACACCTTC. Its translation: CASSIQYYGYTF. The whole variable domain, remainder taken from reference TRBV18 and TRBJ1-2, is NAGVMQNPRHLVRRRGQEARLRCSPMKGHSHVYWYRQLPEEGLKFMVYLQKENIIDESGMPKERFSAEFPKEGPSILRIQQVVRGDSAAYFCASSIQYYGYTFGSGTRLTVV.

The J gene is TRBJ2-3, the V gene TRBV30, with 10 bases that match TRBD1. CDR1 and CDR2 (germline): GTSNPN, SVGIG (reference sequence). V gave up 3 bases and J gave up 5 bases; unmatched junction bases: 5. The CDR3 consists of 14 residues. The CDR3 DNA reads TGTGCCTGGAGCCAGACAGGGGGCATAGATACGCAGTATTTT. Translating it yields CAWSQTGGIDTQYF.

The V and J genes are TRBV5-4 and TRBJ2-5; 7 bases align to TRBD2. The CDR3 runs to 16 residues. The V segment lost 4 bases and the J segment 3 bases; nucleotides outside the gene matches: 12. Germline V CDR1 and CDR2: SGHNT, YYREEE (reference sequence). CDR3 amino acids: CASSPSTTSVKETQYF. DNA for the CDR3: TGTGCCAGCAGCCCCTCCACTACTAGCGTGAAAGAGACCCAGTACTTC. Full variable domain (outside the CDR3, taken from reference TRBV5-4 and TRBJ2-5): ETGVTQSPTHLIKTRGQQVTLRCSSQSGHNTVSWYQQALGQGPQFIFQYYREEENGRGNFPPRFSGLQFPNYSSELNVNALELDDSALYLCASSPSTTSVKETQYFGPGTRLLVL.